This T cell receptor (beta chain) was captured in a study of lymphopenia after photon versus proton radiotherapy. CDR1 is SGHNT and CDR2 is YYREEE in the germline V gene (reference sequence). Between the trimmed V and J ends, which lost 4 bases and 2 bases, there was a span of 15 bases. The CDR3 loop spans 16 amino acids. The data were produced by immunoSEQ multiplex PCR, yet TCRdb's version contains in-frame clones alone and is incomplete. The sample lists roughly 49,000 clones, roughly 90% occurring once. Study results and limitations: Survival link was tested only in deceased patients; proton benefit remains a possibility. After lymphocyte nadir, photon-treated repertoires showed oligoclonal expansion, especially CD8+ Temra. Larger post-nadir TCR diversity loss correlated inversely with survival in deceased patients. Relative stability marked proton patients; photon patients lost diversity and naive cells.

As regards this clone: The antigen is not known.

The starting material was peripheral blood, obtained from a patient treated with photon-based radiotherapy. The sequence was obtained from a woman aged 40-49 years with cholangiocarcinoma. V and J are TRBV5-4 and TRBJ1-4, with a weak D call TRBD1 (5 bases). The CDR3 sequence: CASSRQVKGTNEKLFF. In DNA form, the CDR3 reads TGTGCCAGCAGCCGCCAAGTGAAGGGGACTAATGAAAAACTGTTTTTT.